This paragraph covers one T cell receptor beta chain sequence. It has no known antigen specificity. The input lacks base qualities; no much larger clone sits a single base away. Following the manufacturer's recommendations, the immunoSEQ kit was used to generate TCR beta libraries from genomic DNA. Library preparation used a first multiplex PCR with proprietary primers, then a second PCR adding unique barcodes, with bead cleanups after each round. Each sample batch included a kit-provided positive control reaction and a negative control reaction. The final libraries were assessed on an Agilent 4200 TapeStation D1000 ScreenTape, pooled by volume, and quantified by qPCR. Sequencing was performed on an Illumina NextSeq500 using a MidOutput 150-cycle cartridge, with 156 Read1 cycles, 15 Index1 cycles, and the kit custom primers. The pooled library was loaded at approximately 1 pM with a roughly 20% PhiX control spike-in. The paper's data handling went like this. Vendor-processed data were analyzed in R, and a clonotype was defined as all T cells sharing the same CDR3 nucleotide sequence. For clone abundance analyses, frequencies were normalized to the 10,000 most abundant clones in each sample. Before analysis, public T cell clones were removed, and these numbered fewer than six per sample on average. An abundance difference of at least 32-fold between compartments was the criterion for calling clonotypes tumor-enriched or baseline blood-enriched. A beta-binomial differential abundance model was used to identify clonotypes that were expanded or contracted between blood time points. Tumor-blood repertoire similarity was measured with the Baroni-Urbani and Buser coefficient, and groups were compared using two-tailed Wilcoxon tests in R. TCRdb obtained this table from immuneACCESS and retained in-frame rearrangements with V and J assigned. These tables miss some clones; where compared with another copy, unresolved V genes account for less than half of the shortfall, and the remainder is unexplained. Clone size and the V and J calls come from that table; the DNA yielded D and trimming. A total of around 120,000 clones appear in this sample, more than 80% of them only once. About 1.9% of the sample belongs to the ten largest clones.

The CDR3, cysteine through phenylalanine, is 16 amino acids long. Only the CDR3 part of the read is kept: 48 bases, read in frame from the first base. CDR1 and CDR2 are drawn from the germline V gene: SGHDT, YYEEEE. The V end loses 1 base and the J end loses 2 bases, and a stretch of 15 bases separates them. These data come from a study of radiation and T cells in renal cell carcinoma (dated by TCRdb to the early 2020s). Background on the whole study: Samples came from a clinical trial, in which primary renal cell carcinomas received 15 Gy stereotactic body radiation therapy followed by nephrectomy 4 weeks later. In total, 50 to 55 samples, comprising approximately 26 tumors and some 27 peripheral blood samples, were subjected to TCR beta sequencing. In the approximately 53 samples combined, 4 million to 5 million unique CDR3 nucleotide sequences were found, encoding about 2.7 million unique CDR3 amino acid sequences. Overall study results and their limits: Changes in the blood repertoire were not tracked past 4 weeks after treatment. Because no pretreatment tumor biopsies were available, whether clonotypes were present in the tumor at baseline could not be determined. In blood, the top tumor clonotypes increased between baseline and 2 weeks post-radiation and then shrank by 4 weeks, which suggests that tumor-resident clones expanded only transiently. The single-armed trial design could not address effects of radiation dose or scheduling on the TCR repertoire.

Reading the label with the study, this specimen's time point is: blood 2 weeks post-SBRT. The treatment or condition label corresponds to: 15 Gy SBRT to primary tumor, nephrectomy 4 weeks later. To track tumor-enriched clonotypes, serial peripheral blood was sampled from radiation-treated patients at baseline and at 2 weeks and 4 weeks after SBRT. Every patient had renal cell carcinoma of clear cell pathology. The QIAamp DNA Blood Mini Kit (Qiagen) was used to prepare genomic DNA for TCR sequencing. Samples were included in the analyses only if all quality control checks were passed. The receptor's source is a woman aged 60-75 years with renal cell carcinoma. Sequenced material: blood, taken from a patient whose treatment included radiotherapy and nephrectomy. This sequence uses TRBV5-6 and TRBJ1-2; no D gene can be assigned with confidence. The base sequence is TGTGCCAGCAGCTTGCCCACCATAAGGGTCAACTATGGCTACACCTTC. Its amino acids are CASSLPTIRVNYGYTF.